Below, 19 T cell receptor beta chains from the same sample are listed, as sequenced in a study of glioma-infiltrating T cells. Using RNA template, CDR3s of TCR alpha and beta were amplified with iRepertoire arm-PCR. TCRdb ran MiXCR on the multiplex PCR reads and lists one entry per CDR3 protein. The table shows 16,000 or so distinct CDR3 sequences, with roughly 64% occurring only once. The sequenced material came from glioma tissue, nonneoplastic brain tissue, or PBMCs (not recorded which). All receptors derive from a human donor with low-grade glioma or glioblastoma, undergoing nonglioma brain surgery, or in good health (not recorded which).

Notes on this clonotype: Germline and junction disagree at one end, which may indicate a read error. This sequence joins TRBV7-2 and TRBJ2-3, with 8 bases lining up with TRBD1. Germline-derived CDR1 and CDR2 are SGHTA and FQGNSA. The CDR3 is made up of 16 amino acids. The CDR3 DNA is TGTGCCAGCAGTTTAGATCCAGGGGGCCACACAGATACGCAGTATTTT. As protein: CASSLDPGGHTDTQYF.

The chain has TRBV6-1 and TRBJ2-3; 10 positions agree with TRBD2. CDR3 length: 16 amino acids. The J segment lost 0 bases and the V segment lost 5 bases, leaving 5 bases of the junction unmatched. Per the germline V gene, CDR1 is MNHNS and CDR2 is SASEGT. The CDR3 here is CASSFTSGISTDTQYF. The CDR3 DNA is TGTGCCAGCAGTTTTACTAGCGGGATTAGCACAGATACGCAGTATTTT.

This clonotype was counted at least ten times. The CDR3 DNA sequence: TGTGCCAGCAGTTATACGCCGCACAGGGGAGAGTACTTC. This translates into CASSYTPHRGEYF. V and J are TRBV28 and TRBJ2-7; 7 bases align to TRBD1. The CDR3 sequence is 13 residues long. In germline, CDR1 is MDHEN, CDR2 SYDVKM. Trimming at V came to 4 bases and at J to 11 bases, leaving 11 bases not matched to a gene. The entire variable domain, with the rest obtained from reference TRBV28 and TRBJ2-7, is as follows: DVKVTQSSRYLVKRTGEKVFLECVQDMDHENMFWYRQDPGLGLRLIYFSYDVKMKEKGDIPEGYSVSREKKERFSLILESASTNQTSMYLCASSYTPHRGEYFGPGTRLTVT.

In this sample, this clonotype is hyperexpanded. The chain couples TRBV20-1 to TRBJ2-7; 9 nucleotides line up with TRBD1. The trim removed 4 bases at V and 4 bases at J, leaving 8 bases unmatched. Germline loops: CDR1 DFQATT, CDR2 SNEGSKA (reference sequence). The CDR3 sequence is 14 residues long. The CDR3 protein is CSATTGTGTYEQYF. The CDR3 bases are TGCAGTGCTACCACCGGGACAGGGACGTACGAGCAGTACTTC.

The rearrangement uses TRBV20-1 and TRBJ1-4; 9 bases match TRBD1. The CDR3 contains 12 residues. V lost 6 bases and J lost 5; bases outside the gene matches: 1. The germline CDR1 and CDR2 sequences are DFQATT and SNEGSKA (reference sequence). The CDR3 DNA sequence: TGCAGTGCCGGGACAGGGAATGAAAAACTGTTTTTT. This encodes CSAGTGNEKLFF.

This chain uses TRBV28 with TRBJ2-1, with D perhaps TRBD2 (5 bases). This CDR3 has 13 amino acids. Germline V gives CDR1 MDHEN, CDR2 SYDVKM. V was shortened by 6 bases and J by 3 bases, with 9 bases between the two germline ends. CDR3 sequence: CASSLTIYNEQFF. CDR3 sequence (DNA): TGTGCCAGCAGCTTGACTATCTACAATGAGCAGTTCTTC.

This clonotype rates as medium-sized. The chain combines TRBV7-2 with TRBJ1-1; D gene ambiguous. CDR1 and CDR2 from the germline V gene are SGHTA and FQGNSA. Trimming shortened V by 7 bases and J by 4 bases, and 13 bases separated the two germline ends. The CDR3 is made up of 13 amino acids. The CDR3 DNA sequence: TGTGCCAGCACCTTCACATTATCCACTGAAGCTTTCTTT. This codes for CASTFTLSTEAFF. Supplemented by reference TRBV7-2 and TRBJ1-1, the full variable domain reads GAGVSQSPSNKVTEKGKDVELRCDPISGHTALYWYRQSLGQGLEFLIYFQGNSAPDKSGLPSDRFSAERTGGSVSTLTIQRTQQEDSAVYLCASTFTLSTEAFFGQGTRLTVV.

About this clonotype: Just one base apart from a much larger clone, this may be a read error. The rearrangement uses TRBV6-1 and TRBJ2-6; D may be TRBD1 (5 bases). CDR3 length equals 16 residues. Trimming pared 6 bases from V and 1 base from J, leaving 13 bases between. Germline CDR1 and CDR2: MNHNS and SASEGT. Here the CDR3 reads CASSPMTASGANVLTF. CDR3 nucleotide sequence: TGTGCCAGCAGCCCAATGACAGCTTCTGGGGCCAACGTCCTGACTTTC.

On this clonotype itself: A much larger clone lies one base from this, so it may be a read error. This chain uses TRBV4-1 with TRBJ2-7; D may be TRBD2 (7 bases). Germline lookup yields CDR1 MGHRA and CDR2 YSYEKL. The CDR3 length is 14 residues. CDR3 bases: TGCGCCAGCAGCCAGGGGACAAGGGACTACAAGCAGTACTTC. This encodes CASSQGTRDYKQYF.

On this clonotype: At one end the junction does not follow the germline gene, possibly because of a read error. The V and J genes are TRBV7-2 and TRBJ1-3, with D possibly being TRBD1 (6 bases). Germline V gives CDR1 SGHTA, CDR2 FQGNSA. This CDR3 has 16 residues. CDR3 in amino acids: CASSSFAGVGGNTIYF. The CDR3 DNA reads TGTGCAAGCAGCTCGTTCGCAGGGGTGGGCGGAAACACCATATATTTT. Full variable domain (rest looked up from reference TRBV7-2 and TRBJ1-3): GAGVSQSPSNKVTEKGKDVELRCDPISGHTALYWYRQSLGQGLEFLIYFQGNSAPDKSGLPSDRFSAERTGGSVSTLTIQRTQQEDSAVYLCASSSFAGVGGNTIYFGEGSWLTVV.

The rearrangement joins TRBV28 to TRBJ2-7; D uncertain. The germline V gene encodes CDR1 MDHEN and CDR2 SYDVKM. The V end lost 6 bases, the J end lost 4 bases, and 10 bases lay between the germline ends. CDR3 length equals 12 residues. CDR3 region: CASRCVGYEQYF. CDR3 bases: TGTGCCAGCAGATGTGTAGGATACGAGCAGTACTTC.

Of note for this clonotype: Relative to the germline gene, one junction end is altered; a read error may explain this. This rearrangement joins TRBV5-1 to TRBJ1-1; D ambiguous. This CDR3 has 13 amino acids. Germline-derived CDR1 and CDR2 are SGHRS and YFSETQ. DNA of the CDR3: TGCGCCAGCAGGTTGGACGGGAACACTGAAGCTCTCTTT. Its protein product is CASRLDGNTEALF.

The chain employs TRBV6-6 and TRBJ2-7; 10 nucleotides match TRBD2. The junction had 11 bases not matched to a gene; V was cut back by 5 bases and J by 7 bases. Germline loops: CDR1 MNHNY, CDR2 SVGAGI (reference sequence). This CDR3 has 15 amino acids. CDR3 in amino acids: CASSPGVAGGWEQYF. DNA of the CDR3: TGTGCCAGCAGTCCCGGGGTAGCGGGAGGATGGGAGCAGTACTTC.

Only one count was recorded for this clonotype. The V and J genes are TRBV12-3 or TRBV12-4 and TRBJ2-3; no definite D call. Trimming removed 6 bases from V and 14 bases from J, with 15 bases in between. The CDR3 loop spans 11 amino acids. This CDR3 reads CASSLTEKLYF. In DNA, the CDR3 is TGTGCCAGCAGCTTAACAGAGAAATTGTATTTT.

Judged by abundance, this clonotype is medium-sized. The chain is built from TRBV7-9 and TRBJ2-7; D uncertain. CDR1 SEHNR and CDR2 FQNEAQ come from the germline V gene (reference sequence). CDR3 size: 12 residues. V was trimmed by 4 bases and J by 3 bases, leaving 7 bases between them. In DNA, the CDR3 is TGTGCCAGCAGCTCACTTAACTACGAGCAGTACTTC. Translation gives CASSSLNYEQYF.

In this sample, this clonotype turned up once. The conserved closing phenylalanine or tryptophan is absent in this CDR3, likely reflecting a read error. The chain links TRBV20-1 to TRBJ2-1, with D maybe TRBD1 (6 bases). Germline V gene lookup returns CDR1 DFQATT and CDR2 SNEGSKA (reference sequence). This CDR3 is built from 14 residues. The CDR3 nucleotides are TGCAGTGTTAAAACGGACAGATTTAACAACGAGCAGTTCCTC. It is translated as CSVKTDRFNNEQFL.

The rearrangement links TRBV5-1 to TRBJ2-3, with 9 bases identical to TRBD2. CDR1 and CDR2 from the germline V gene are SGHRS and YFSETQ. V shed 0 bases and J 7 bases; nucleotides not matched to a gene: 9. The CDR3 is 16 residues long. DNA for the CDR3: TGCGCCAGCAGCTTGGTGGCGGGAGGGCCGAAGAATACGCAGTATTTT. This sequence encodes CASSLVAGGPKNTQYF. Full variable domain (remainder filled in from reference TRBV5-1 and TRBJ2-3): KAGVTQTPRYLIKTRGQQVTLSCSPISGHRSVSWYQQTPGQGLQFLFEYFSETQRNKGNFPGRFSGRQFSNSRSEMNVSTLELGDSALYLCASSLVAGGPKNTQYFGPGTRLTVL.

This clonotype was recorded at least ten times. This chain joins TRBV3-1 and TRBJ1-2, with D hard to call. CDR1 and CDR2 (germline): LGHDT, YNNKEL (reference sequence). The CDR3 has 16 residues. V gave up 0 bases and J gave up 0 bases, with 11 bases separating them. The CDR3 protein is CASSQDRRQANYGYTF. For the CDR3, the DNA is TGTGCCAGCAGCCAAGATAGAAGGCAGGCTAACTATGGCTACACCTTC. Looking up the rest from reference TRBV3-1 and TRBJ1-2 gives the full variable domain: DTAVSQTPKYLVTQMGNDKSIKCEQNLGHDTMYWYKQDSKKFLKIMFSYNNKELIINETVPNRFSPKSPDKAHLNLHINSLELGDSAVYFCASSQDRRQANYGYTFGSGTRLTVV.

This clonotype was observed a handful of times. A much larger clone is a single base away; this may be a read error. The chain uses TRBV6-2 or TRBV6-3 and TRBJ2-7; TRBD1 matches 9 bases. The CDR3 extends over 14 amino acids. Germline CDR1 MNHEY, CDR2 SVGEGT. CDR3 residues: CAGSGTGRTHEQYF. CDR3 nucleotide sequence: TGTGCCGGCAGTGGGACAGGGCGTACCCACGAGCAGTACTTC.